This T cell receptor (beta chain) was profiled in a study of blood T cell repertoires in COVID-19. TCRdb's copy holds only in-frame clones and misses some; the assay was immunoSEQ multiplex PCR. This table holds around 25,000 clones, around 87% found once. V shed 4 bases and J 8 bases; nucleotides not matched to a gene: 8. CDR3 size: 15 residues. From germline, CDR1 is LGHDT and CDR2 YNNKEL (reference sequence). The J gene is TRBJ2-1, the V gene TRBV3-1 (or the pseudogene TRBV3-2); 10 positions match TRBD2. This receptor was taken from a human donor with active COVID-19. The donor label of this sample is uncertain. Source material: peripheral blood. In DNA, the CDR3 is TGTGCCAGCAGCCTACAAGCGGGGGGGATCGATGAGCAGTTCTTC. Amino acid sequence: CASSLQAGGIDEQFF.